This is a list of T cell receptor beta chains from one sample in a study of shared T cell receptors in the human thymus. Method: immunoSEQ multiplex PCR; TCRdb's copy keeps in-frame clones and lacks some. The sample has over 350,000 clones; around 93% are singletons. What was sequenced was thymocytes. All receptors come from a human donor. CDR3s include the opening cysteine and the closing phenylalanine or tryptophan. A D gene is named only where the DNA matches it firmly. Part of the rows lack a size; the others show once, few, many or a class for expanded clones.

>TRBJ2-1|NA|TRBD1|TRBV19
TGTGCCAGTAGTATGGACAGGGGGCTTGGTGAGCAGTTCTTC
CASSMDRGLGEQFF
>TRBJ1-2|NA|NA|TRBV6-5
TGTGCCAGCAGTTACTCGAGACAGTCTTATGGCTACACCTTC
CASSYSRQSYGYTF
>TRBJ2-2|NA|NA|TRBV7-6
TGTGCCAGCACTCTGACAGTTTTCGGGGAGCTGTTTTTT
CASTLTVFGELFF
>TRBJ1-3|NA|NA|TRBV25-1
TGTGCCAGCAGTGCGTACCGACAGGCTTCTGGAAACACCATATATTTT
CASSAYRQASGNTIYF
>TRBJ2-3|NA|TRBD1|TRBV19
TGTGCCAGTAGTCCACCCCCGGGACAGGGGGCCAGCACAGATACGCAGTATTTT
CASSPPPGQGASTDTQYF
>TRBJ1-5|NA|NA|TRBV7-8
TGTGCCAGCAGGGAGGGACCGTCGGAAGTTCAGCCCCAGCATTTT
CASREGPSEVQPQHF
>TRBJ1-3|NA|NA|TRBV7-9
TGTGCCAGCAGCTTCCTCCGGGAATCTGGAAACACCATATATTTT
CASSFLRESGNTIYF
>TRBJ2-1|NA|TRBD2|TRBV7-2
TGTGCCAGCAGCCTCATACGGGCGGGAGGAAGTAATGAGCAGTTCTTC
CASSLIRAGGSNEQFF
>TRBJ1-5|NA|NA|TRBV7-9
TGTGCCAGCAGCCCAGGGTTTCAGCCCCAGCATTTT
CASSPGFQPQHF
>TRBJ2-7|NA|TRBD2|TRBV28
TGTGCCAGCAGTCCAAGACTAGCGGGGGCCCCCTACGAGCAGTACTTC
CASSPRLAGAPYEQYF
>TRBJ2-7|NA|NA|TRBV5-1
TGCGCCAGCAGTCTGGGGGAACAGGGTCTCTACGAGCAGTACTTC
CASSLGEQGLYEQYF
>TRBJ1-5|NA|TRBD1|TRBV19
TGTGCCAGTAGCTGGGACAGGGGTCAGAGCAATCAGCCCCAGCATTTT
CASSWDRGQSNQPQHF
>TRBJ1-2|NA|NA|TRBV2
TGTGCCAGCAGTGAAGGGGCAGCGCTTGATGGCTACACCTTC
CASSEGAALDGYTF
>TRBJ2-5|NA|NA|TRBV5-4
TGTGCCAGCAGCTTGGACTACGCCCAAGAGACCCAGTACTTC
CASSLDYAQETQYF
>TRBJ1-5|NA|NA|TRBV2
TGTGCCAGCAGTGAAAAAGGCAGCGGTTTTACCGTTAGCAATCAGCCCCAGCATTTT
CASSEKGSGFTVSNQPQHF
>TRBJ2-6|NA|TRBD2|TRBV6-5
TGTGCCACCGGACTAGCGGGAGGGGCCAACGTCCTGACTTTC
CATGLAGGANVLTF
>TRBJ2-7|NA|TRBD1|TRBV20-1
TGCAGTGCTACCGACAGGGGCGAGCAGTACTTC
CSATDRGEQYF
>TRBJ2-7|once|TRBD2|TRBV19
TGTGCCAGTAGTACCCCACAGACTAGCCCCGAACTTTACGAGCAGTACTTC
CASSTPQTSPELYEQYF
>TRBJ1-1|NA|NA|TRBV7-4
TGTGCCAGCAGCTTAAAGCGGGTCACTGAAGCTTTCTTT
CASSLKRVTEAFF
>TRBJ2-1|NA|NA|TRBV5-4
TGTGCCAGCAGCTGGGAGATTACCTACAATGAGCAGTTCTTC
CASSWEITYNEQFF
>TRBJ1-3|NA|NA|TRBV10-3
TGTGCCATCGGAAATGCCCGGGACGGACCCTCTGGAAACACCATATATTTT
CAIGNARDGPSGNTIYF
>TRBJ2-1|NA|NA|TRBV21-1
TGTGCCAGATTAAGGGCTAGCGGGAGTAATGGACAGTTCTTC
CARLRASGSNGQFF
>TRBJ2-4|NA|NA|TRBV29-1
TGCAGCGTTGAAATAGGTCGGGAAAGCAAAAACATTCAGTACTTC
CSVEIGRESKNIQYF
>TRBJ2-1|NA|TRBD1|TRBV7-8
TGTGCCAGCAGCCCCCGGGACAGTAAAAAGACCATTAACAATGAGCAGTTCTTC
CASSPRDSKKTINNEQFF
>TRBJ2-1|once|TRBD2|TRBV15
TGTGCCACCAGCAGCCTGACTAGCGGGAGGGCCGATGAGCAGTTCTTC
CATSSLTSGRADEQFF
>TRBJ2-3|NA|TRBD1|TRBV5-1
TGCGCCAGCAGCGGAGCAGGGGGCTCAGATACGCAGTATTTT
CASSGAGGSDTQYF
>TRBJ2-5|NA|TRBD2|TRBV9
TGTGCCAGCAGCGTAGACGGACGGGAGGGCCGCGAGACCCAGTACTTC
CASSVDGREGRETQYF
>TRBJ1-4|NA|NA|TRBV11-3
TGTGCCAGCAGCTTGGAGAAAGCTGAAAAACTGTTTTTT
CASSLEKAEKLFF
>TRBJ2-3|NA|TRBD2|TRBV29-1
TGCAGCGTTGAAGAGGTTGGGACTAGCGATGCAGATACGCAGTATTTT
CSVEEVGTSDADTQYF
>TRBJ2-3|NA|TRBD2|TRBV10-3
TGTGCCATCAGTGAGTCTCTAGCGGGAGGTGAGGATACGCAGTATTTT
CAISESLAGGEDTQYF
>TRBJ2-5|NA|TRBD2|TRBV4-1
TGCGCCAGCAGCCAGAATCGACAATGGCTAGCGGGAGATGGAGAGACCCAGTACTTC
CASSQNRQWLAGDGETQYF
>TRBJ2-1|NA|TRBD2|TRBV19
TGTGCCAGTAGTATTGGAGATAGCGGGACTGAGCAGTTCTTC
CASSIGDSGTEQFF
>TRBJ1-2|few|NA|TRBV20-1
TGCAGTGCTAGAGGGAGAGGTGGCACCTTC
CSARGRGGTF
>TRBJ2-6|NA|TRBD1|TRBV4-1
TGCGCCAGCAGCCAGGAATACAGGGGATATGGGGCCAACGTCCTGACTTTC
CASSQEYRGYGANVLTF
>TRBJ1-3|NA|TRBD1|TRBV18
TGTGCCAGCTCACTTTCTTCCGGGACAGGGGGCACTGGAAACACCATATATTTT
CASSLSSGTGGTGNTIYF
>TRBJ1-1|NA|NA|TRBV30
TGTGCCTGGAGTGAGGAGTACATGAACACTGAAGCTTTCTTT
CAWSEEYMNTEAFF
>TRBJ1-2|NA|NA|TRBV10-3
TGTGCCATCAGACCCCGTAGTGGCTACACCTTC
CAIRPRSGYTF
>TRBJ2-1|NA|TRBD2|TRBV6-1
TGTGCCAGCAGTGGTAGCGGGAGGGCCGTCGATGAGCAGTTCTTC
CASSGSGRAVDEQFF
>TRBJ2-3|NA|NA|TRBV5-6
TGTGCCAGCAGCTTGCCAATCACAGATACGCAGTATTTT
CASSLPITDTQYF
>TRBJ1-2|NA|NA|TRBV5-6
TGTGCCAGCGCTGTGCGGAAGCACGGCTATGGCTACACCTTC
CASAVRKHGYGYTF
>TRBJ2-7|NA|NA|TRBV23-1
TGCGCCAGCAGTCACGGGACACCCAACGCCGAGGGGGAGCAGTACTTC
CASSHGTPNAEGEQYF
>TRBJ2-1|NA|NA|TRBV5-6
TGTGCCAGCAGTCCAGGGGGGACAGTCTACAATGAGCAGTTCTTC
CASSPGGTVYNEQFF
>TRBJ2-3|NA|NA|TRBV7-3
TGTGCCAGCAGCCCATACACTATGGGGGGCACAGATACGCAGTATTTT
CASSPYTMGGTDTQYF
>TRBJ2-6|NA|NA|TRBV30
TGTGCCTGGAGTCGAAGACACGGGGCCAACGTCCTGACTTTC
CAWSRRHGANVLTF
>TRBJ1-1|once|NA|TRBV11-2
TGTGCCAGCAGCCCGGGGGGACCCATGAACACTGAAGCTTTCTTT
CASSPGGPMNTEAFF
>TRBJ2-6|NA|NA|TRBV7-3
TGTGCCAGCAGCTTAACGTTTCCAGGCGAGGGCTCTGGGGCCAACGTCCTGACTTTC
CASSLTFPGEGSGANVLTF
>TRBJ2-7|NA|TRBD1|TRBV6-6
TGTGCCAGCAGGGACAGGGGGCACTACGAGCAGTACTTC
CASRDRGHYEQYF
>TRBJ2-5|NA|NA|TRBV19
TGTGCCAGTAGTACCCCCCAAACAGAGACCCAAGAGACCCAGTACTTC
CASSTPQTETQETQYF
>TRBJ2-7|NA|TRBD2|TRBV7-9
TGTGCCAGCAGCCCCGGACTAGCGGGGGTGGAAGAGCAGTACTTC
CASSPGLAGVEEQYF
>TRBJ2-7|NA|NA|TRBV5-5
TGTGCCAGCAGCTTGGAGTATCCCTACGAGCAGTACTTC
CASSLEYPYEQYF
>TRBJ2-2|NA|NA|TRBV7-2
TGTGCCAGCAGCAAACTCTTCAGGGGCTCGAACACCGGGGAGCTGTTTTTT
CASSKLFRGSNTGELFF
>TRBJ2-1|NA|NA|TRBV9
TGTGCCAGCAGCGTAGATGGCCCAGGGCATTCCGGCGATGAGCAGTTCTTC
CASSVDGPGHSGDEQFF
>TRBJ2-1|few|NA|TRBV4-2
TGTGCCAGCAGCCAAGGTCCCGTGACGGCACTCTACAATGAGCAGTTCTTC
CASSQGPVTALYNEQFF
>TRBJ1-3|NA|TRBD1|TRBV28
TGTGCCAGCAGAGGGGACAGGATCGCCTCTGGAAACACCATATATTTT
CASRGDRIASGNTIYF
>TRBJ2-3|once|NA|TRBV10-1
TGCGCCAGCGGGGTCATCAGGGATACGCAGTATTTT
CASGVIRDTQYF
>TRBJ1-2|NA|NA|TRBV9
TGTGCCAGCAGCGTAGATTTGACAGTTGTCTATGGCTACACCTTC
CASSVDLTVVYGYTF
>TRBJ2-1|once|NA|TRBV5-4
TGTGCCAGCAGCTTGGGAGACTACAATGAGCAGTTCTTC
CASSLGDYNEQFF